Listed below are T cell receptor beta chains from one sample, sequenced in a study of CD4+ T cells in melanoma. This table comes from immunoSEQ multiplex PCR, and its TCRdb copy is limited to in-frame clones, with some not included. Of 10,000 to 13,000 clones detected, approximately 74% appear once; the ten largest clones hold roughly 9.8%. What was sequenced was cells from a culture (not recorded whether cultured in vitro). These receptor sequences come from a human donor with melanoma. The CDR3 runs from the conserved cysteine through the conserved F or W. The D gene is left open where the match is weak. Only some rows state a clone size, as once, few, many or a class for expanded clones.

CDR3nt | CDR3aa | abundance | j_gene | v_gene | d_gene
TGTGCCTGGAGTGTAGGTGGTGGAGAGACCCAGTACTTC | CAWSVGGGETQYF | NA | TRBJ2-5 | TRBV30 | NA
TGTGCCAGCAGTTCTACGAAGGGGCTGAATCAGCCCCAGCATTTT | CASSSTKGLNQPQHF | once | TRBJ1-5 | TRBV27 | NA
TGCGCCAGCAGCCAAGATTGGCTAGCGGGGGAGTCTGGCAATGAGCAGTTCTTC | CASSQDWLAGESGNEQFF | few | TRBJ2-1 | TRBV4-1 | TRBD2
TGTGCTAGTGGTTGGGCCACAGGTGAGCTTTACAATGAGCAGTTCTTC | CASGWATGELYNEQFF | NA | TRBJ2-1 | TRBV12-5 | NA
TGTGCCAGCAGTGCGGTGCAGGGGATTTTGGCAGATACGCAGTATTTT | CASSAVQGILADTQYF | NA | TRBJ2-3 | TRBV6-1 | NA
TGTGCCAGCAGCTTAATAGGGGGCTACAATGAGCAGTTCTTC | CASSLIGGYNEQFF | NA | TRBJ2-1 | TRBV5-6 | NA
TGTGCCAGCAGGAGAGACGCGCTAGGGGGTTCGCCCCAGCATTTT | CASRRDALGGSPQHF | NA | TRBJ1-5 | TRBV6-5 | NA
TGCGCCAGCAGCGTAAGCAGGGGGCTCGCAGATACGCAGTATTTT | CASSVSRGLADTQYF | NA | TRBJ2-3 | TRBV5-1 | TRBD1
TGCGCCAGCAGCTCCGGGGCTAGCGGGGGGACCCAGTACTTC | CASSSGASGGTQYF | once | TRBJ2-5 | TRBV5-1 | TRBD2
TGTGCCAGCAGTTTGGACTCCTACGAGCAGTACTTC | CASSLDSYEQYF | few | TRBJ2-7 | TRBV6-5 | NA
TGCGCCAGCAGCCAAGTTGATAGTGGAGGCTACACCTTC | CASSQVDSGGYTF | few | TRBJ1-2 | TRBV4-1 | NA
TGTGCCAGCAGCCTTCAGGCCGGTCGGTCACCCCTCCACTTT | CASSLQAGRSPLHF | NA | TRBJ1-6 | TRBV7-9 | NA
TGTGCCAGCAGCGTAGCTTCAGCGAACTATGGCTACACCTTC | CASSVASANYGYTF | NA | TRBJ1-2 | TRBV9 | NA
TGTGCCAGTAGTATACCCCAGTGGCGGTATAGCAATCAGCCCCAGCATTTT | CASSIPQWRYSNQPQHF | NA | TRBJ1-5 | TRBV19 | NA
TGTGCCTGGAGTTCAACTCGGGCGGGTAATTCACCCCTCCACTTT | CAWSSTRAGNSPLHF | NA | TRBJ1-6 | TRBV30 | NA
TGTGCCGCGGGCAGGCCAGGAGATTACGAGCAGTACTTC | CAAGRPGDYEQYF | NA | TRBJ2-7 | TRBV19 | NA
TGTGCCAGCTGCCCCGGGACAGGGGTCGAAAAACTGTTTTTT | CASCPGTGVEKLFF | NA | TRBJ1-4 | TRBV7-9 | TRBD1
TGTGCCAGCAGCTTAAACGCAGGCCCTACCTACGAGCAGTACTTC | CASSLNAGPTYEQYF | NA | TRBJ2-7 | TRBV7-3 | NA
TGTGCCAGCAGTGAGGCGGGGGAAAAACTGTTTTTT | CASSEAGEKLFF | once | TRBJ1-4 | TRBV6-5 | NA
TGTGCCAGCAGTTACCAGCTCACCACTGAAGCTTTCTTT | CASSYQLTTEAFF | NA | TRBJ1-1 | TRBV6-5 | NA
TGCGCCAGCAGTCAATCGGGACCAATCTTC | CASSQSGPIF | once | TRBJ2-1 | TRBV23-1 | NA
TGTGCCAGCAGCGTAGGAGGGGACTACTCTGGAAACACCATATATTTT | CASSVGGDYSGNTIYF | NA | TRBJ1-3 | TRBV9 | NA
TGTGCCAGCAGCGTACAGGTTAAAGGTGAAGCTTTCTTT | CASSVQVKGEAFF | NA | TRBJ1-1 | TRBV6-1 | NA
TGTGCCAGCTCACCCCAACGGGACAGGGGAAACGAAAAACTGTTTTTT | CASSPQRDRGNEKLFF | NA | TRBJ1-4 | TRBV18 | TRBD1
TGTGCCAGCAGTAGACTAGCGGGGCCCAATGAGCAGTTCTTC | CASSRLAGPNEQFF | NA | TRBJ2-1 | TRBV6-1 | TRBD2
TGTGCCAGCAGCGCCGGACAGGGGCCCACAGATACGCAGTATTTT | CASSAGQGPTDTQYF | NA | TRBJ2-3 | TRBV9 | TRBD1
TGCGCCAGCAGCCTCGGGACAGGGGGCTATAGGACTGAAGCTTTCTTT | CASSLGTGGYRTEAFF | NA | TRBJ1-1 | TRBV5-1 | TRBD1
TGTGCCAGCAGCTTGGCCGGGGGCTGGTCCGGAAACACCATATATTTT | CASSLAGGWSGNTIYF | few | TRBJ1-3 | TRBV5-4 | NA
TGTGCCAGCTCACCACAAAAGTTGAACACTGAAGCTTTCTTT | CASSPQKLNTEAFF | few | TRBJ1-1 | TRBV18 | NA
TGCGCCAGCAGCTCAAAGTTTCAAGGGGGCACTGAAGCTTTCTTT | CASSSKFQGGTEAFF | NA | TRBJ1-1 | TRBV5-1 | NA
TGTGCCAGCAGCTTGGACGTCGGGGAGCTGTTTTTT | CASSLDVGELFF | NA | TRBJ2-2 | TRBV5-8 | NA
TGTGCCAGCAAGAGAGGGGTATACACTGAAGCTTTCTTT | CASKRGVYTEAFF | NA | TRBJ1-1 | TRBV2 | NA
TGTGCCAGCAGCTTATTCGCCCTAGGGCAAGAGACCCAGTACTTC | CASSLFALGQETQYF | NA | TRBJ2-5 | TRBV7-8 | NA
TGTGCCAGCAACACCGGGACGGGTAATGAAAAACTGTTTTTT | CASNTGTGNEKLFF | medium-sized | TRBJ1-4 | TRBV9 | NA
TGTGCCAGCAGCGTAGAGTTCAGGAATAACTATGGCTACACCTTC | CASSVEFRNNYGYTF | NA | TRBJ1-2 | TRBV9 | NA
TGCGCCAGCAGTGAGGGGACAGGGGGCCTAGCCAAAAACATTCAGTACTTC | CASSEGTGGLAKNIQYF | NA | TRBJ2-4 | TRBV10-2 | TRBD1
TGTGCCATCAGCCGACAGCCGCCTGGAAACACCATATATTTT | CAISRQPPGNTIYF | few | TRBJ1-3 | TRBV10-3 | NA
TGTGCCAGCAGCGTAGTGGGGGTTTTGGGCACTGAAGCTTTCTTT | CASSVVGVLGTEAFF | NA | TRBJ1-1 | TRBV9 | NA
TGTGCCAGCAGCTTATACGCAGGGGGCGCTATCGGCTCTGGAAACACCATATATTTT | CASSLYAGGAIGSGNTIYF | few | TRBJ1-3 | TRBV7-2 | TRBD1
TGTGCCAGCAGCGTCCGACAGGGGGCTTCGAGCACAGATACGCAGTATTTT | CASSVRQGASSTDTQYF | hyperexpanded | TRBJ2-3 | TRBV9 | TRBD1
TGTGCCAGCAGCCAAGTATTGAGCGGGGAGCTAGCCAAAAACATTCAGTACTTC | CASSQVLSGELAKNIQYF | NA | TRBJ2-4 | TRBV4-2 | TRBD2
TGTGCCTGGAGTGTATACCCCAATCAGCCCCAGCATTTT | CAWSVYPNQPQHF | NA | TRBJ1-5 | TRBV30 | NA
TGTGCCACCAGCCTATCGTGGGACAGGGCTAATCAGCCCCAGCATTTT | CATSLSWDRANQPQHF | NA | TRBJ1-5 | TRBV15 | TRBD1
TGTGCCAGCAGTTTAAAGCAGGGGGCAGATACGCAGTATTTT | CASSLKQGADTQYF | NA | TRBJ2-3 | TRBV27 | TRBD1
TGCGCCAGCAGCCAAGTTGCGGTCGGTCAGCCCCAGCATTTT | CASSQVAVGQPQHF | NA | TRBJ1-5 | TRBV4-1 | NA
TGTGCCAGCAGCTTAGAAGTGTGGGGAGAGACCCAGTACTTC | CASSLEVWGETQYF | NA | TRBJ2-5 | TRBV11-2 | NA
TGTGCCAGCAGCTTAGGGACAGGCGGCAACACCGGGGAGCTGTTTTTT | CASSLGTGGNTGELFF | few | TRBJ2-2 | TRBV7-2 | TRBD1
TGTGCCAGCTCACCGTCGGACGTATTGCAGTATTTT | CASSPSDVLQYF | NA | TRBJ2-3 | TRBV18 | NA
TGTGCCAGCAGCTTCGGTTCAGGGGGAGGTGAAAAACTGTTTTTT | CASSFGSGGGEKLFF | NA | TRBJ1-4 | TRBV5-4 | TRBD1
TGTGCCAGCAGCTTGTTTGCCAGGGAGAACACTGAAGCTTTCTTT | CASSLFARENTEAFF | few | TRBJ1-1 | TRBV5-6 | NA